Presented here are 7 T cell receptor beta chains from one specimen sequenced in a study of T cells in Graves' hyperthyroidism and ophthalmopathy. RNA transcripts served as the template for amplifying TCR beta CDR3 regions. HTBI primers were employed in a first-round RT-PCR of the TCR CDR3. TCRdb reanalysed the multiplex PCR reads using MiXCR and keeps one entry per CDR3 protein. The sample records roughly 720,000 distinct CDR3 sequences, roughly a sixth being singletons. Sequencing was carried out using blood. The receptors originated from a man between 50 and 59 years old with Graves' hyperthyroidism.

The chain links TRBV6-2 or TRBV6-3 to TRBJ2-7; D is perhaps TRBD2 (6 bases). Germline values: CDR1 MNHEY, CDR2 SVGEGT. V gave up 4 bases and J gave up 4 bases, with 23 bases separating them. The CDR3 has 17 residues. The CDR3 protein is CASSSVGGAEWGYEQYF. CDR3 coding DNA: TGTGCCAGCAGTTCAGTGGGGGGAGCCGAGTGGGGGTACGAGCAGTACTTC.

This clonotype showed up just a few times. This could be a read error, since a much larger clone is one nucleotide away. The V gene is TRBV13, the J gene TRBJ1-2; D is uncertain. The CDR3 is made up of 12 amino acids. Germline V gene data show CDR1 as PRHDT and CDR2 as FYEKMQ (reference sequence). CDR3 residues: CASGLGSYGYTF. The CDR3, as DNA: TGTGCCAGCGGCTTAGGTAGCTATGGCTACACCTTC. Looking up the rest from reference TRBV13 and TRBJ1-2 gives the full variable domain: AAGVIQSPRHLIKEKRETATLKCYPIPRHDTVYWYQQGPGQDPQFLISFYEKMQSDKGSIPDRFSAQQFSDYHSELNMSSLELGDSALYFCASGLGSYGYTFGSGTRLTVV.

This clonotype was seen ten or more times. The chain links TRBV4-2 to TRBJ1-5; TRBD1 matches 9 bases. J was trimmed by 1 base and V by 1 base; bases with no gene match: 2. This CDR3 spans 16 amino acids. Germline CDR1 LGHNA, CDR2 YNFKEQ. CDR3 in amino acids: CASSQGDRASNQPQHF. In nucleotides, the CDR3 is TGTGCCAGCAGCCAAGGGGACAGGGCAAGCAATCAGCCCCAGCATTTT.

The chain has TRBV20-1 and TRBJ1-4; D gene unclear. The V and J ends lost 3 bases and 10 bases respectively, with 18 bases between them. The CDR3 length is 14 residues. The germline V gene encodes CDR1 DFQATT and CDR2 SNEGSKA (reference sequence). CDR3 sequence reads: CSARVMRGRGKLFF. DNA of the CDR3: TGCAGTGCTAGGGTTATGAGAGGGCGTGGAAAACTGTTTTTT.

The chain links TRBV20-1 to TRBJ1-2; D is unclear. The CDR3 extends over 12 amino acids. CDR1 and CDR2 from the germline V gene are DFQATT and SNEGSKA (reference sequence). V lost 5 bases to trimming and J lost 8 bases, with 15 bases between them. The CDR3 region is CSAPFLQWGYTF. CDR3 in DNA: TGCAGTGCTCCCTTTTTGCAGTGGGGCTACACCTTC.

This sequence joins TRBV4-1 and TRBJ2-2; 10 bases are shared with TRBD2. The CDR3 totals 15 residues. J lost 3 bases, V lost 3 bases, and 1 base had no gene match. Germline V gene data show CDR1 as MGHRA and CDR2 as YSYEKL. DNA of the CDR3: TGCGCCAGCAGCCATCTAGCGGGGGACACCGGGGAGCTGTTTTTT. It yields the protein CASSHLAGDTGELFF.

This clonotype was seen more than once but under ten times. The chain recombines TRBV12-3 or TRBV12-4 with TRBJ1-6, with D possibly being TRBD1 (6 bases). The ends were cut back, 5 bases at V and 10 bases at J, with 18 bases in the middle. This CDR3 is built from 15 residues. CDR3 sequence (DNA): TGTGCCAGCAGTCCAAGACAGGACCTGAAATCACCCCTCCACTTT. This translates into CASSPRQDLKSPLHF.